A single sample gave rise to the 15 T cell receptor beta chains below, sequenced in a study of blood T cell repertoires in COVID-19. The repertoire was sequenced with immunoSEQ multiplex PCR; TCRdb's copy has only in-frame clones and lacks some. The sample contains 94,000 or so clones, more than 65% of which appear only once. Sequencing used peripheral blood. The receptors originated from a man aged 55 to 69 with acute or convalescent COVID-19.

V and J are TRBV10-3 and TRBJ2-2, with D perhaps matching TRBD1 (6 bases). Germline CDR1 is ENHRY and CDR2 is SYGVKD. Trimming removed 0 bases at V and 5 bases at J, with 10 bases between. The CDR3 consists of 15 residues. In nucleotides, the CDR3 is TGTGCCATCAGTGAGTCCGCAGGGGAGACCGGGGAGCTGTTTTTT. As protein: CAISESAGETGELFF.

This chain links TRBV18 with TRBJ2-1; TRBD2 aligns across 11 bases. The CDR3 totals 17 residues. The V gene end was trimmed by 3 bases and the J gene end by 12 bases; junction bases not matched to a gene: 16. Looked up from germline, CDR1 is KGHSH and CDR2 is LQKENI. CDR3 sequence reads: CASSPTLSGGADSRQFF. The CDR3 nucleotides are TGTGCCAGCTCACCCACACTTAGCGGGGGGGCCGATAGCCGGCAGTTCTTC.

This chain uses TRBV7-9 with TRBJ1-2; weak D call: TRBD1 (5 bases). The CDR3 sequence is 14 residues long. Trimming removed 0 bases at V and 6 bases at J, with 11 bases between. CDR1 and CDR2 (germline): SEHNR, FQNEAQ (reference sequence). This CDR3 is CASSLALAGNGYTF. The CDR3 coding sequence is TGTGCCAGCAGCTTAGCGTTGGCAGGGAATGGCTACACCTTC.

Concerning this clone: Within the sample, other DNA sequences also encode this same CDR3. The V and J genes are TRBV5-1 and TRBJ1-6, with 9 positions matching TRBD1. Germline V gene sequence: CDR1 SGHRS, CDR2 YFSETQ. This CDR3 has 15 residues. The V segment lost 4 bases and the J segment 9 bases; nucleotides outside the gene matches: 8. CDR3 amino acids: CASSRLGQGSSPLHF. For the CDR3, the DNA is TGCGCCAGCAGCCGCCTGGGACAGGGAAGTTCACCCCTCCACTTT.

Here the CDR3 DNA reads TGTGCCAGTAGTCAACGGGACAAACAATTCATGAACACTGAAGCTTTCTTT. Amino acids: CASSQRDKQFMNTEAFF. V gene TRBV19 combines with J gene TRBJ1-1; D is possibly TRBD1 (6 bases). This CDR3 has 17 residues. The V and J ends lost 5 bases and 0 bases respectively, with 19 bases between them. CDR1 is LNHDA, CDR2 SQIVND, per germline (reference sequence).

The genes are TRBV7-9 and TRBJ2-2; D not resolved. V lost 3 bases, J lost 4 bases, and 9 bases lay in between. CDR3 length: 14 residues. Germline-derived CDR1 and CDR2 are SEHNR and FQNEAQ (reference sequence). CDR3 in DNA: TGTGCCAGCAGCTTCTACGGAGTCACCGGGGAGCTGTTTTTT. It translates to CASSFYGVTGELFF.

This chain connects TRBV5-6 to TRBJ2-7, with 9 bases matching TRBD2. The trim removed 0 bases at V and 2 bases at J, leaving 3 bases unmatched. CDR1 and CDR2 (germline): SGHDT, YYEEEE. The CDR3 contains 15 residues. The CDR3 DNA reads as TGTGCCAGCAGCTTGGGACTAGCGGTTACCTACGAGCAGTACTTC. Its protein product is CASSLGLAVTYEQYF.

This rearrangement joins TRBV25-1 to TRBJ2-1; D is perhaps TRBD1 (7 bases). The germline V gene has CDR1 MGHDK and CDR2 SYGVNS. CDR3 length: 14 amino acids. V gave up 7 bases and J gave up 8 bases, with 18 bases separating them. CDR3 residues: CASTDPGGGDEQFF. The CDR3 nucleotides read TGTGCCAGCACGGACCCAGGGGGAGGCGATGAGCAGTTCTTC.

This clone was picked up many times. The V call is TRBV7-9, the J call TRBJ1-4; maybe TRBD1 (5 bases). Looked up from germline, CDR1 is SEHNR and CDR2 is FQNEAQ (reference sequence). The CDR3 spans 14 residues. The V end was cut by 2 bases, the J end by 10 bases, with 14 bases between. Here the CDR3 DNA reads TGTGCCAGCAGCTTAAGGCAGGGAAGGGGAAAACTGTTTTTT. Translating it yields CASSLRQGRGKLFF. The whole variable domain, filled in from reference TRBV7-9 and TRBJ1-4, reads DTGVSQNPRHKITKRGQNVTFRCDPISEHNRLYWYRQTLGQGPEFLTYFQNEAQLEKSRLLSDRFSAERPKGSFSTLEIQRTEQGDSAMYLCASSLRQGRGKLFFGSGTQLSVL.

V is TRBV7-2 and J is TRBJ1-6; 10 bases line up with TRBD1. CDR3 length: 15 amino acids. V lost 5 bases and J lost 13; bases outside the gene matches: 11. Per the germline V gene, CDR1 is SGHTA and CDR2 is FQGNSA. CDR3 sequence (DNA): TGTGCCAGCAGCCCCCGGACAGGGGGGTTTGATCCCCTCCACTTT. Translating it yields CASSPRTGGFDPLHF.

This clone was observed a few times. This chain connects TRBV7-2 to TRBJ2-2; 7 bases match TRBD1. This CDR3 comprises 17 residues. The V and J ends lost 4 bases and 7 bases, in that order; junction bases with no gene match: 15. Germline V CDR1 and CDR2: SGHTA, FQGNSA. CDR3 DNA: TGTGCCAGCAGCTCCTACTCGATCAGGGGGTTCGGCGGGGAGCTGTTTTTT. Encoded protein: CASSSYSIRGFGGELFF.

This chain uses TRBV6-5 with TRBJ2-2, with 7 bases matching TRBD2. Losses at the gene ends were 5 bases for V and 1 base for J; bases not matched to a gene: 4. CDR1 is MNHEY and CDR2 is SVGAGI in the germline V gene. The CDR3 covers 15 residues. The CDR3: CASSSGGVNTGELFF. The CDR3, as DNA: TGTGCCAGCAGTAGTGGGGGGGTGAACACCGGGGAGCTGTTTTTT.

V gene TRBV3-1 (or the pseudogene TRBV3-2) combines with J gene TRBJ1-4; D unclear. The CDR3 sequence is 12 residues long. Germline V lookup: CDR1 LGHDT, CDR2 YNNKEL (reference sequence). V lost 8 bases, J lost 2 bases, and 6 bases lay in between. The CDR3, as DNA: TGTGCCAGCGGGCTTACTAATGAAAAACTGTTTTTT. It is translated as CASGLTNEKLFF.

The rearrangement joins TRBV19 to TRBJ2-3; weak D call: TRBD2 (7 bases). Trimming took 7 bases from V and 1 from J, leaving 21 bases between them. The CDR3 covers 17 residues. Per germline, CDR1 LNHDA and CDR2 SQIVND (reference sequence). The CDR3: CASTNRGGIPRTDTQYF. DNA for the CDR3: TGTGCCAGTACCAATAGGGGGGGTATCCCCCGCACAGATACGCAGTATTTT.

The rearrangement uses TRBV2 and TRBJ1-4; D ambiguous. Trimming stripped 6 bases from V and 5 bases from J, with 13 bases between. Per germline, CDR1 SNHLY and CDR2 FYNNEI. The CDR3 is 14 residues long. The CDR3 nucleotides are TGTGCCAGCAGCTTTCGACAAGTAAATGAAAAACTGTTTTTT. Residues: CASSFRQVNEKLFF.